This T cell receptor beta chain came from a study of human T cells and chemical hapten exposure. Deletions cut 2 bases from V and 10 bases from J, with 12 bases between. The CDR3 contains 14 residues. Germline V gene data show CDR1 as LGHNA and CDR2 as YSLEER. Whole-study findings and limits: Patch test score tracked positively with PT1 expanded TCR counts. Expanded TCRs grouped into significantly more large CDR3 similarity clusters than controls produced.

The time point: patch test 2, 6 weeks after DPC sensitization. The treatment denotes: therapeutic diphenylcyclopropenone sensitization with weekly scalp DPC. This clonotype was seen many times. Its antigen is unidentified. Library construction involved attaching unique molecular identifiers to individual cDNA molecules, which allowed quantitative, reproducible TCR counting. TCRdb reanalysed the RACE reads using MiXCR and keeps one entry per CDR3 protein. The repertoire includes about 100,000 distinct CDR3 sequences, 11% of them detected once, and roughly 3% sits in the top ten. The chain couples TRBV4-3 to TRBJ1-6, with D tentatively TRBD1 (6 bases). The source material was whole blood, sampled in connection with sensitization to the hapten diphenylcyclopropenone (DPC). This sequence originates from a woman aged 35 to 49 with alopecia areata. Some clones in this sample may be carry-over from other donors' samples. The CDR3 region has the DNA TGCGCCAGCAGCCAAACAGGGTTAGGATCACCCCTCCACTTT. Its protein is CASSQTGLGSPLHF.